This TCR beta chain came from a study of identical twins. Looked up from germline, CDR1 is SEHNR and CDR2 is FQNEAQ (reference sequence). Trimming stripped 3 bases from V and 0 bases from J, with 11 bases between. The CDR3 contains 15 residues. This clonotype was detected a few times. Healthy Caucasians were all of the donors. One entry per CDR3 protein, called by TCRdb with MiXCR from the 5' RACE reads. The repertoire has about 220,000 distinct CDR3 sequences, 6.5% to 8% of them found once; the top ten carry roughly 15%. These sequences were also reported in another study, on T cells expressing NK-cell markers.

The V and J genes are TRBV7-9 and TRBJ1-1; D gene ambiguous. This TCR derives from a young woman in good health. Specimen: CD8+ T cells sorted from blood. For the CDR3, the DNA is TGTGCCAGCAGCTTCCAGCAAGGGATGAACACTGAAGCTTTCTTT. Protein sequence: CASSFQQGMNTEAFF. Full variable domain (outside the CDR3, taken from reference TRBV7-9 and TRBJ1-1): DTGVSQNPRHKITKRGQNVTFRCDPISEHNRLYWYRQTLGQGPEFLTYFQNEAQLEKSRLLSDRFSAERPKGSFSTLEIQRTEQGDSAMYLCASSFQQGMNTEAFFGQGTRLTVV.